A single sample is the source of the 16 T cell receptor beta chains below, sequenced in a study of blood T cell repertoires in COVID-19. The protocol was immunoSEQ multiplex PCR, while the TCRdb copy is restricted to in-frame clones and leaves out a portion. The repertoire consists of fewer than 300,000 clones, with around 89% occurring once and the leading ten covering around 1.2%. Specimen: PBMCs or T cells enriched from blood (not recorded which). All receptors derive from a woman in her thirties or forties with acute COVID-19.

The V and J genes are TRBV18 and TRBJ1-1, with D unclear. Germline CDR1 is KGHSH and CDR2 is LQKENI. The CDR3 covers 14 residues. Trimming removed 3 bases from V and 1 base from J, with 9 bases in between. The CDR3 coding sequence is TGTGCCAGCTCACCGTACACCGAGAACACTGAAGCTTTCTTT. It encodes CASSPYTENTEAFF. Looking up the rest from reference TRBV18 and TRBJ1-1 gives the full variable domain: NAGVMQNPRHLVRRRGQEARLRCSPMKGHSHVYWYRQLPEEGLKFMVYLQKENIIDESGMPKERFSAEFPKEGPSILRIQQVVRGDSAAYFCASSPYTENTEAFFGQGTRLTVV.

J is TRBJ2-1 and V is TRBV7-9; tentative D call: TRBD1 (6 bases). This CDR3 is 17 amino acids long. V lost 4 bases and J lost 1, with 17 bases in between. Germline assignment: CDR1 SEHNR and CDR2 FQNEAQ (reference sequence). This CDR3 reads CASSYLIVQGSYNEQFF. For the CDR3, the DNA is TGTGCCAGCAGCTACTTGATTGTCCAGGGGTCCTACAATGAGCAGTTCTTC.

This chain links TRBV25-1 with TRBJ2-2; tentative D call: TRBD2 (6 bases). This CDR3 is 14 amino acids long. V was cut by 1 base and J by 4 bases, with 7 bases left in between. Germline V gene lookup returns CDR1 MGHDK and CDR2 SYGVNS. The CDR3 spells CASSELGGTGELFF. In DNA form, the CDR3 reads TGTGCCAGCAGTGAATTGGGGGGCACCGGGGAGCTGTTTTTT. Based on the CDR3 plus reference TRBV25-1 and TRBJ2-2, the full variable domain is EADIYQTPRYLVIGTGKKITLECSQTMGHDKMYWYQQDPGMELHLIHYSYGVNSTEKGDLSSESTVSRIRTEHFPLTLESARPSHTSQYLCASSELGGTGELFFGEGSRLTVL.

The chain joins TRBV9 to TRBJ2-3; 8 bases match TRBD2. Germline lookup yields CDR1 SGDLS and CDR2 YYNGEE. The CDR3 consists of 15 residues. V dropped 3 bases and J dropped 7; count of bases not matched to a gene: 10. The DNA for the CDR3 is TGTGCCAGCAGCGGTTCGGGTAGCGGGAAGAATACGCAGTATTTT. It is translated as CASSGSGSGKNTQYF.

The chain combines TRBV11-2 with TRBJ2-1; 9 bases are shared with TRBD2. Germline CDR1 is SGHAT and CDR2 is FQNNGV. J gave up 5 bases and V 5 bases, and 7 bases lay outside the gene matches. The CDR3 consists of 15 residues. CDR3 coding DNA: TGTGCCAGCAGCCAAAGGACTAGCGCCCACAATGAGCAGTTCTTC. Translation: CASSQRTSAHNEQFF.

The chain carries TRBV27 and TRBJ1-2, with 7 bases that match TRBD1. The CDR3 totals 17 residues. V was clipped by 3 bases and J by 4 bases; unmatched bases: 14. Looked up from germline, CDR1 is MNHEY and CDR2 is SMNVEV (reference sequence). The DNA for the CDR3 is TGTGCCAGCAGTTTGCTTGGACAGGATAATCTATTCTATGGCTACACCTTC. Its translation is CASSLLGQDNLFYGYTF.

This chain links TRBV5-1 with TRBJ2-3; 8 positions agree with TRBD2. The CDR3 sequence is 18 residues long. Looked up from germline, CDR1 is SGHRS and CDR2 is YFSETQ. Trimming at V came to 3 bases and at J to 2 bases, leaving 14 bases not matched to a gene. CDR3 in amino acids: CASSSLGAERETTDTQYF. The CDR3 DNA follows: TGCGCCAGCAGCTCGCTTGGTGCGGAGCGGGAGACCACAGATACGCAGTATTTT. The full variable domain, its missing parts supplied by reference TRBV5-1 and TRBJ2-3, is KAGVTQTPRYLIKTRGQQVTLSCSPISGHRSVSWYQQTPGQGLQFLFEYFSETQRNKGNFPGRFSGRQFSNSRSEMNVSTLELGDSALYLCASSSLGAERETTDTQYFGPGTRLTVL.

The table lists this clone with a few counts. The J gene is TRBJ2-7, the V gene TRBV5-6; a weak D match, TRBD2 (5 bases). V lost 0 bases to trimming and J lost 7 bases, with 17 bases between them. The CDR3 is 15 residues long. Germline values: CDR1 SGHDT, CDR2 YYEEEE. CDR3 in amino acids: CASSLVASFTGEQYV. The CDR3 DNA is TGTGCCAGCAGCTTGGTCGCTAGCTTCACGGGGGAGCAGTACGTC.

The chain carries TRBV4-3 and TRBJ1-4; 8 bases are a match to TRBD1. From germline, CDR1 is LGHNA and CDR2 YSLEER. With 1 base clipped from V and 6 bases from J, the junction kept 4 bases outside the gene matches. This CDR3 comprises 15 residues. Here the CDR3 reads CASSQAHRGYEKLFF. The CDR3 DNA is TGCGCCAGCAGCCAAGCTCACAGGGGGTATGAAAAACTGTTTTTT.

The rearrangement uses TRBV3-1 (or the pseudogene TRBV3-2) and TRBJ1-2; D is uncertain. Trimming removed 0 bases from V and 5 bases from J, with 13 bases in between. Germline assignment: CDR1 LGHDT and CDR2 YNNKEL (reference sequence). This CDR3 comprises 15 residues. For the CDR3, the DNA is TGTGCCAGCAGCCAAGACCCATTCTCGAGGTATGGCTACACCTTC. As protein: CASSQDPFSRYGYTF.

The gene calls are TRBV6-5 and TRBJ1-5; D might be TRBD1 (6 bases). Trimming left V 6 bases short and J 3 bases short, with 9 bases between. CDR3 length: 13 residues. CDR1 is MNHEY and CDR2 is SVGAGI in the germline V gene. Here the CDR3 DNA reads TGTGCCAGCAGATGGGACAACAATCAGCCCCAGCATTTT. Protein: CASRWDNNQPQHF.

On this clone itself: Because the CDR3's place on the DNA is in doubt, the DNA is left out and the CDR3 is given as listed by TCRdb. CDR3 in amino acids: CAWSVLRAGDTEAFF. The chain employs TRBV30 and TRBJ1-1. The germline V gene encodes CDR1 GTSNPN and CDR2 SVGIG (reference sequence). The CDR3 is 15 amino acids in total, end residues counted.

The CDR3 DNA reads TGTGCCAGTAGTAGTAACCCCTACAGGGGGCGAGAGACCCAGTACTTC. This translates into CASSSNPYRGRETQYF. The chain carries TRBV19 and TRBJ2-5, with 9 bases aligning to TRBD1. CDR3 size: 16 residues. CDR1 and CDR2 from the germline V gene are LNHDA and SQIVND (reference sequence). V gave up 4 bases and J gave up 4 bases; unmatched junction bases: 10.

J is TRBJ1-1 and V is TRBV19, with unresolved D. The ends were cut back, 7 bases at V and 1 base at J, with 19 bases in the middle. CDR1 is LNHDA and CDR2 is SQIVND in the germline V gene (reference sequence). The CDR3 contains 16 residues. The CDR3 region is CASTPIEPGRNTEAFF. The DNA for the CDR3 is TGTGCCAGTACCCCTATCGAACCCGGTAGGAACACTGAAGCTTTCTTT.

This clone has just one count. J is TRBJ2-7 and V is TRBV7-3; 9 nucleotides agree with TRBD2. Germline V gene data show CDR1 as SGHTA and CDR2 as FQGTGA. Trimming removed 0 bases from V and 3 bases from J; junction bases left unmatched: 3. The CDR3 loop spans 15 amino acids. The CDR3 loop is CASSLTSGGIYEQYF. The CDR3 coding sequence is TGTGCCAGCAGCTTAACTAGCGGGGGTATCTACGAGCAGTACTTC.

The rearrangement links TRBV5-1 to TRBJ2-5; D possibly corresponds to TRBD2 (7 bases). The CDR3 loop spans 14 amino acids. V was clipped by 4 bases and J by 0 bases, with 10 bases between them. CDR1 is SGHRS, CDR2 YFSETQ, per germline. The CDR3 DNA is TGCGCCAGCAGCCTAGGGGGGGACCAAGAGACCCAGTACTTC. Translation: CASSLGGDQETQYF.